At least ten counts were recorded for the clone carrying this TCR beta chain. Its specificity is unknown. These data come from a study of T cells in Graves' hyperthyroidism and ophthalmopathy. Notes on the study in general: Stable hyperthyroidism was told apart from ophthalmopathy by a model built on 13 V-J features.

TCR beta CDR3 sequences were amplified from RNA transcripts. First-round RT-PCR with HTBI primers amplified the TCR CDR3 region. TCRdb ran MiXCR on the multiplex PCR reads and lists one entry per CDR3 protein. The sample has about 180,000 distinct CDR3 sequences, 9.4% seen once. Germline values: CDR1 SGHAT, CDR2 FQNNGV. The CDR3 length is 16 residues. V lost 2 bases to trimming and J lost 5 bases, with 18 bases between them. Aged 18 to 65, the patients had hyperthyroidism that was newly diagnosed and had lasted under 2 months. The blood specimen was taken at initial hyperthyroidism diagnosis, before any ophthalmopathy symptoms.

The specimen was blood. The J gene is TRBJ2-5, the V gene TRBV11-2, with D unresolved. This sequence was found in a woman younger than 35 with Graves' hyperthyroidism that later progressed to Graves' ophthalmopathy. CDR3 protein: CASSLLVGKGLETQYF. The CDR3, as DNA: TGTGCCAGCAGCTTACTCGTGGGCAAGGGATTGGAGACCCAGTACTTC. The full variable domain, with the rest looked up from reference TRBV11-2 and TRBJ2-5, is EAGVAQSPRYKIIEKRQSVAFWCNPISGHATLYWYQQILGQGPKLLIQFQNNGVVDDSQLPKDRFSAERLKGVDSTLKIQPAKLEDSAVYLCASSLLVGKGLETQYFGPGTRLLVL.